This T cell receptor (beta chain) emerged from a study of OX40 agonist ivuxolimab in advanced cancers. The table came from immunoSEQ multiplex PCR; TCRdb's copy has only in-frame clones and leaves some out. The sample lists around 71,000 clones, approximately 90% occurring once. To note about this clone: The CDR3 ends on some other residue instead of the conserved phenylalanine or tryptophan, so this is likely a read error.

Germline CDR1 SGDLS, CDR2 YYNGEE. Between the trimmed V and J ends, which lost 4 bases and 11 bases, there was a span of 9 bases. CDR3 length: 10 amino acids. J is TRBJ1-2 and V is TRBV9, with D uncertain. The TCR originated in an adult with an advanced solid tumor such as melanoma, head and neck, liver or kidney cancer. The sample here was CD4+ or CD8+ T cells sorted from blood, taken in a trial of the OX40 agonist ivuxolimab. The CDR3 region is CASSSVGYTL. CDR3 nucleotide sequence: TGTGCCAGCAGCTCCGTGGGTTACACCCTC.